Given below is one TCR beta chain in context. Antigen specificity is unknown. Vbeta (60) and Jbeta (13) primers were used in the PCR. Profiled with immunoSEQ multiplex PCR; TCRdb holds only in-frame clones, not every one. The sample contains 60,000 to 100,000 clones, 78% of which appear only once. Losses at the gene ends were 3 bases for V and 2 bases for J; bases not matched to a gene: 2. The V gene's germline CDR1 is LNHDA and CDR2 SQIVND (reference sequence). CDR3 size: 14 residues. The data originate from a study of cytomegalovirus exposure and HLA in healthy donors. Study-wide results and caveats: Reported performance of the classifier showed diagnosis of cytomegalovirus status with high specificity and sensitivity.

The origin of this receptor is a male donor in good health and CMV-seropositive. The sample taken for sequencing was PBMCs. The chain carries TRBV19 and TRBJ2-7, with 9 bases aligning to TRBD2. The CDR3 sequence is CASSIAGGTYEQYF. The CDR3 DNA reads as TGTGCCAGTAGTATCGCGGGGGGGACCTACGAGCAGTACTTC. Drawing the rest from reference TRBV19 and TRBJ2-7, the complete variable domain is DGGITQSPKYLFRKEGQNVTLSCEQNLNHDAMYWYRQDPGQGLRLIYYSQIVNDFQKGDIAEGYSVSREKKESFPLTVTSAQKNPTAFYLCASSIAGGTYEQYFGPGTRLTVT.